The clone carrying this T cell receptor (beta chain) occurred a few times. The antigen is not known. The sample belongs to a study of immune cell composition in non-small cell lung cancer. Study results and caveats: It was not proven that tumour-reactive clones equal dominant tumour-associated clones. Overall clonality, unlike maximal tumour-associated clone frequency, did not predict TIL reactivity.

Profiled with immunoSEQ multiplex PCR; TCRdb holds only in-frame clones, not every one. The sample carries roughly 10,000 clones, approximately 64% recorded once. This sequence originates from a human donor with non-small cell lung cancer. The sequenced sample consisted of lung tumor tissue.

As DNA, the CDR3 is TGTGCCAGCAGTCACAAATTGACAGGGTATGGCTACACCTTC. Translation: CASSHKLTGYGYTF. The chain has TRBV27 and TRBJ1-2; 7 bases line up with TRBD1. The CDR3 is 14 residues long. With 5 bases clipped from V and 5 bases from J, the junction kept 8 bases outside the gene matches. Germline-derived CDR1 and CDR2 are MNHEY and SMNVEV (reference sequence).